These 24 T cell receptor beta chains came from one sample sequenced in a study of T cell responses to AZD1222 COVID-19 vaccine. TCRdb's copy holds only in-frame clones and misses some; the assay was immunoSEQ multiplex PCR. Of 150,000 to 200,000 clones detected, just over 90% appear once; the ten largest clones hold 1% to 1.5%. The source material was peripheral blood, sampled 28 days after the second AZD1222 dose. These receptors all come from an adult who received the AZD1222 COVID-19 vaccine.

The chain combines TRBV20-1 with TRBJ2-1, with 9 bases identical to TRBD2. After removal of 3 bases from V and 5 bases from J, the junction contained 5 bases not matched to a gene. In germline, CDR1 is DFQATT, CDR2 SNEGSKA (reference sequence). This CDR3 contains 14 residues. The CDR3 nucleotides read TGCAGTGCTAGTATCCTAGCGGGGAACAATGAGCAGTTCTTC. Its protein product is CSASILAGNNEQFF.

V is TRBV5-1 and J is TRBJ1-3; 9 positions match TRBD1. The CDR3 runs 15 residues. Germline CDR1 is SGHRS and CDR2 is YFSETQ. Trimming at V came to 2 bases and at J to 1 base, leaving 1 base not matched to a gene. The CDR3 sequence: CASSFDRGSGNTIYF. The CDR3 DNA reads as TGCGCCAGCAGCTTTGACAGGGGGTCTGGAAACACCATATATTTT. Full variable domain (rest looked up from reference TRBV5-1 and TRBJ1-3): KAGVTQTPRYLIKTRGQQVTLSCSPISGHRSVSWYQQTPGQGLQFLFEYFSETQRNKGNFPGRFSGRQFSNSRSEMNVSTLELGDSALYLCASSFDRGSGNTIYFGEGSWLTVV.

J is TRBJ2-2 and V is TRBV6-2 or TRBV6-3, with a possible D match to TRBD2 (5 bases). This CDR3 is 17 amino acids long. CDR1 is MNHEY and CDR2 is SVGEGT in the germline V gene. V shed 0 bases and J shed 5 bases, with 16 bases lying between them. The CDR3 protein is CASSYSMTTVATGELFF. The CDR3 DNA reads TGTGCCAGCAGTTACTCCATGACTACGGTAGCGACCGGGGAGCTGTTTTTT.

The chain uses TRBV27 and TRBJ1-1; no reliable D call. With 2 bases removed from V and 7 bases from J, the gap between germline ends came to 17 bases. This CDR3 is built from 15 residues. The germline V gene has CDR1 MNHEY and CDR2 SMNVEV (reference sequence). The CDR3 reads CASSLGLLSLGEAFF. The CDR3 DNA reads TGTGCCAGCAGTTTAGGCCTCCTCTCCTTAGGTGAAGCTTTCTTT.

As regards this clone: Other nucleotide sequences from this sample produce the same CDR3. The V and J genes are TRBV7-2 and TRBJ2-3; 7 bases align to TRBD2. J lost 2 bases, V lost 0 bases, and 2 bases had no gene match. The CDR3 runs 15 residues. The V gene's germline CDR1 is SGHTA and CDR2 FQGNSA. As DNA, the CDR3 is TGTGCCAGCAGCTTAGCGGGAGGGCCCACAGATACGCAGTATTTT. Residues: CASSLAGGPTDTQYF.

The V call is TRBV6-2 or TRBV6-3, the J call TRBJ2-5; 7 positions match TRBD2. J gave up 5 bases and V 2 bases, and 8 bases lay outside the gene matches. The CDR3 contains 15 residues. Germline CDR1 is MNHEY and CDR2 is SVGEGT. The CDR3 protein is CASSYPLGGVETQYF. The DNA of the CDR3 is TGTGCCAGCAGTTACCCCCTGGGAGGGGTGGAGACCCAGTACTTC.

The CDR3 protein is CASSYSNREQPQHF. DNA for the CDR3: TGTGCCAGCAGTTACTCGAACAGGGAGCAGCCCCAGCATTTT. The chain has TRBV6-5 and TRBJ1-5, with D possibly matching TRBD1 (6 bases). The V end lost 0 bases, the J end lost 7 bases, and 10 bases lay between the germline ends. The length of the CDR3 is 14 residues. Looked up from germline, CDR1 is MNHEY and CDR2 is SVGAGI.

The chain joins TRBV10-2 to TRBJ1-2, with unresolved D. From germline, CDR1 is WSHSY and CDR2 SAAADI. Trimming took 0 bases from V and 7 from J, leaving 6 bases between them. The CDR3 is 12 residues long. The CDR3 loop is CASSESHSGYTF. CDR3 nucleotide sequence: TGCGCCAGCAGTGAGTCCCACTCTGGCTACACCTTC.

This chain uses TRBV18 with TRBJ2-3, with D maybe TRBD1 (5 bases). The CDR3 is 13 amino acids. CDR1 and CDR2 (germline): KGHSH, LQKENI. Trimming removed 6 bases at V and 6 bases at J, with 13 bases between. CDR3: CASSDKGSDTQYF. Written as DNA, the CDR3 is TGTGCCAGCTCCGACAAGGGGTCTGATACGCAGTATTTT.

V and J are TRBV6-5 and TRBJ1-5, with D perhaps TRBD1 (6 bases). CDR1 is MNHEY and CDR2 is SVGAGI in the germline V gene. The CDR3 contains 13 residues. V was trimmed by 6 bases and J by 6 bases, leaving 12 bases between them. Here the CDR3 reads CASRPRGGQPQHF. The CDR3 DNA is TGTGCCAGCAGACCCCGAGGGGGTCAGCCCCAGCATTTT.

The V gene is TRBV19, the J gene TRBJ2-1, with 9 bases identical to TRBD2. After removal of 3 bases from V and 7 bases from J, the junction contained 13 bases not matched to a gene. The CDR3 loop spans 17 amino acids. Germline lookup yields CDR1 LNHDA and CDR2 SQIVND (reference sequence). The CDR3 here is CASSISIGSSGMNEQFF. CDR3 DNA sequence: TGTGCCAGTAGTATTTCCATCGGGTCTAGCGGGATGAATGAGCAGTTCTTC. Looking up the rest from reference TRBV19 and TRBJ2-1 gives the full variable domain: DGGITQSPKYLFRKEGQNVTLSCEQNLNHDAMYWYRQDPGQGLRLIYYSQIVNDFQKGDIAEGYSVSREKKESFPLTVTSAQKNPTAFYLCASSISIGSSGMNEQFFGPGTRLTVL.

The CDR3 DNA reads as TGTGCCAGCAGCCAAGATATAAGGGCCGGGGAGCTGTTTTTT. Translating it yields CASSQDIRAGELFF. The V and J genes are TRBV3-1 (or the pseudogene TRBV3-2) and TRBJ2-2, with D unclear. The CDR3 runs 14 residues. V was clipped by 0 bases and J by 6 bases, with 8 bases between them. Germline loops: CDR1 LGHDT, CDR2 YNNKEL (reference sequence).

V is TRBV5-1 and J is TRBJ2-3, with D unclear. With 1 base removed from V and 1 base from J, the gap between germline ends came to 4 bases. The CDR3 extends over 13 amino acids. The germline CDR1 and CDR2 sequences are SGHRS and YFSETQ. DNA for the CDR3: TGCGCCAGCAGCTTGCCCCGCACAGATACGCAGTATTTT. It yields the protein CASSLPRTDTQYF.

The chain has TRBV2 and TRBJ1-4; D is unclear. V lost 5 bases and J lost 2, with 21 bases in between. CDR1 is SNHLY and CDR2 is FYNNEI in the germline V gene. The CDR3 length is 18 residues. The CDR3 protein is CASSRGSLWEGTNEKLFF. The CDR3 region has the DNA TGTGCCAGCAGTAGAGGGTCGTTATGGGAAGGGACTAATGAAAAACTGTTTTTT.

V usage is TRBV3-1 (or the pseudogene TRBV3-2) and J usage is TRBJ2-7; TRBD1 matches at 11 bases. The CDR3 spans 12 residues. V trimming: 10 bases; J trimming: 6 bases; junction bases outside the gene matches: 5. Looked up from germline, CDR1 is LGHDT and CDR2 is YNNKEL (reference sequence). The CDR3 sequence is CANRTGGSEQYF. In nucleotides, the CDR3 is TGTGCCAACCGGACAGGGGGCAGCGAGCAGTACTTC.

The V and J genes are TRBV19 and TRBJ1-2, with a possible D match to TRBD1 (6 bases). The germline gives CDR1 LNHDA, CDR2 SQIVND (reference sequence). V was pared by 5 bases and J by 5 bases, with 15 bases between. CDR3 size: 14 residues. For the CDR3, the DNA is TGTGCCAGTAGTCCGCGGGGGGCCAGTTATGGCTACACCTTC. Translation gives CASSPRGASYGYTF.

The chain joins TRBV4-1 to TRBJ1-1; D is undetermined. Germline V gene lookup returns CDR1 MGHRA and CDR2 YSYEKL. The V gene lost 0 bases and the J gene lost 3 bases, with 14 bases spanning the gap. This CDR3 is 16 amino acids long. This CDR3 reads CASSQDPPLRDTEAFF. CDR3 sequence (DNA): TGCGCCAGCAGCCAAGATCCCCCCCTAAGGGACACTGAAGCTTTCTTT.

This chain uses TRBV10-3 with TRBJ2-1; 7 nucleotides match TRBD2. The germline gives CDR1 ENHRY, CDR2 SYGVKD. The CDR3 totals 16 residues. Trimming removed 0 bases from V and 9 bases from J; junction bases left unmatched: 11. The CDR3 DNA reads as TGTGCCATCAGTGAGTCTAGAGCGGGGCTTTCCGCTGAGCAGTTCTTC. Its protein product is CAISESRAGLSAEQFF.

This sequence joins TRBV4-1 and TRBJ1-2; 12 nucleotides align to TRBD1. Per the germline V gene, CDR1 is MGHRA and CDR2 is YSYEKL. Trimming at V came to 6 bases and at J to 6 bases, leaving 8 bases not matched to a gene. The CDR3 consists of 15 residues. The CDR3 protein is CASRPVGQGADGYTF. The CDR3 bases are TGCGCCAGCAGACCCGTGGGACAGGGGGCTGATGGCTACACCTTC.

CDR3 protein: CASSQDEGAQPQHF. CDR3 bases: TGTGCCAGCAGCCAAGATGAGGGGGCCCAGCCCCAGCATTTT. The rearrangement uses TRBV4-2 and TRBJ1-5; 7 nucleotides align to TRBD1. The CDR3 contains 14 residues. The germline V gene encodes CDR1 LGHNA and CDR2 YNFKEQ. Losses at the gene ends were 0 bases for V and 7 bases for J; bases not matched to a gene: 3.

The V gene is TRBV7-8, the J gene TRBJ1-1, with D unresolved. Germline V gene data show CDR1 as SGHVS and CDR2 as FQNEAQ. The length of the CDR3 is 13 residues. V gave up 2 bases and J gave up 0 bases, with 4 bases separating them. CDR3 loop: CASSLRMNTEAFF. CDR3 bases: TGTGCCAGCAGCTTACGAATGAACACTGAAGCTTTCTTT.

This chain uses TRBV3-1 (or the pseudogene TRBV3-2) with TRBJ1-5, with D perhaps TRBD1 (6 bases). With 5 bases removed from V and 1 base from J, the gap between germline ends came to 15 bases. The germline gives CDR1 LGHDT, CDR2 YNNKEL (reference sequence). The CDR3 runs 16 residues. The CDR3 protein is CASSSGGAISNQPQHF. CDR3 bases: TGTGCCAGCAGCAGTGGGGGGGCTATAAGCAATCAGCCCCAGCATTTT.

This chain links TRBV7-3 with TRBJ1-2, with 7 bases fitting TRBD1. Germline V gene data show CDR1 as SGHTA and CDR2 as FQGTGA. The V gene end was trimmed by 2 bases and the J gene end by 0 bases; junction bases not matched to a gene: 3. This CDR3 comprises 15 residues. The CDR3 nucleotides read TGTGCCAGCAGCTTACAGGGGGGGACTAACTATGGCTACACCTTC. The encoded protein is CASSLQGGTNYGYTF.

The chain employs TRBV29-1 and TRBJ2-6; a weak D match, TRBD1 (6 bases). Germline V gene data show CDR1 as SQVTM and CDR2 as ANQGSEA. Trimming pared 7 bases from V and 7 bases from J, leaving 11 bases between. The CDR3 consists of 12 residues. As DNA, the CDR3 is TGCAGCGCAGAAGGGGGTGCCAACGTCCTGACTTTC. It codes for CSAEGGANVLTF.